A single sample gave rise to the 13 T cell receptor beta chains below, sequenced in a study of blood T cell repertoires in COVID-19 (dated by TCRdb to 2018 to 2021). The library was made by the immunoSEQ multiplex PCR assay. TCRdb holds this immuneACCESS table with in-frame rearrangements only. Some clones are missing; in checked studies, unresolved V genes explain under half, and the rest has no known cause. Across this sample there are 98,000 or so clones, with roughly 80% seen only once. The ten top clones hold 3% to 4% of the sample. The sample consisted of peripheral blood. Receptors originate from a woman older than 75 with active or convalescent COVID-19.

This clone was seen a single time. V gene TRBV5-1 combines with J gene TRBJ1-1; D remains unclear. Germline-derived CDR1 and CDR2 are SGHRS and YFSETQ. Between the trimmed V and J ends, which lost 3 bases and 2 bases, there was a span of 17 bases. This CDR3 spans 16 amino acids. CDR3 coding DNA: TGCGCCAGCAGCTCAAGACCCCGGGAAACCAACACTGAAGCTTTCTTT. This translates into CASSSRPRETNTEAFF.

V usage is TRBV9 and J usage is TRBJ2-5, with 10 bases aligning to TRBD1. V was pared by 2 bases and J by 5 bases, with 6 bases of the junction left unmatched. This CDR3 has 15 amino acids. The V gene's germline CDR1 is SGDLS and CDR2 YYNGEE. CDR3 residues: CASSVHGTGEETQYF. Written as DNA, the CDR3 is TGTGCCAGCAGCGTCCATGGGACAGGGGAGGAGACCCAGTACTTC.

The J gene is TRBJ1-2, the V gene TRBV25-1, with TRBD1 as a possible D gene (5 bases). Germline values: CDR1 MGHDK, CDR2 SYGVNS. CDR3 length: 12 amino acids. The V gene lost 6 bases and the J gene lost 5 bases, with 10 bases spanning the gap. CDR3 region: CASSETEYGYTF. CDR3 sequence (DNA): TGTGCCAGCAGCGAGACAGAGTATGGCTACACCTTC.

This clone was observed a single time. The CDR3 here is CAWRQVEAFF. CDR3 in DNA: TGTGCCTGGAGGCAGGTTGAAGCTTTCTTT. The chain is built from TRBV30 and TRBJ1-1; the D is unclear. This CDR3 is 10 amino acids long. V lost 3 bases, J lost 7 bases, and 6 bases lay in between. CDR1 and CDR2 from the germline V gene are GTSNPN and SVGIG (reference sequence). Complete variable domain (other parts from reference TRBV30 and TRBJ1-1): SQTIHQWPATLVQPVGSPLSLECTVEGTSNPNLYWYRQAAGRGLQLLFYSVGIGQISSEVPQNLSASRPQDRQFILSSKKLLLSDSGFYLCAWRQVEAFFGQGTRLTVV.

J is TRBJ2-7 and V is TRBV19; 7 bases are a match to TRBD2. V lost 4 bases to trimming and J lost 0 bases; unmatched junction nucleotides: 9. The germline V gene encodes CDR1 LNHDA and CDR2 SQIVND (reference sequence). This CDR3 is built from 16 residues. In DNA, the CDR3 is TGTGCCAGTAGTAGGCGGGAGAGTCCCAGCTCCTACGAGCAGTACTTC. Amino acid sequence: CASSRRESPSSYEQYF.

The rearrangement joins TRBV6-6 to TRBJ2-3, with 13 bases lining up with TRBD2. Trimming at V came to 5 bases and at J to 8 bases, leaving 10 bases not matched to a gene. Germline V gene sequence: CDR1 MNHNY, CDR2 SVGAGI (reference sequence). The CDR3 is made up of 16 amino acids. CDR3 coding DNA: TGTGCCAGCAGTCCTACTAGCGGGGGGGTGGGCGGTACGCAGTATTTT. Translation gives CASSPTSGGVGGTQYF.

The J gene is TRBJ2-7, the V gene TRBV5-4, with 9 bases lining up with TRBD1. The junction had 4 bases not matched to a gene; V was cut back by 4 bases and J by 2 bases. In germline, CDR1 is SGHNT, CDR2 YYREEE (reference sequence). The CDR3 length is 14 residues. The DNA for the CDR3 is TGTGCCAGCAGCAGCCGGGACAGGGCCTACGAGCAGTACTTC. Translation: CASSSRDRAYEQYF.

The J gene is TRBJ2-7, the V gene TRBV3-1 (or the pseudogene TRBV3-2); possibly TRBD1 for D (6 bases). The germline gives CDR1 LGHDT, CDR2 YNNKEL (reference sequence). There are 13 residues in the CDR3. The V and J ends lost 4 bases and 6 bases respectively, with 13 bases between them. The CDR3 here is CASSPLEGVEQYF. The CDR3 bases are TGTGCCAGCAGCCCCTTAGAGGGGGTCGAGCAGTACTTC.

CDR3 residues: CASSQDVLNGNTIYF. The CDR3 DNA follows: TGTGCCAGCAGCCAAGATGTACTAAACGGAAACACCATATATTTT. The V and J genes are TRBV14 and TRBJ1-3; D uncertain. CDR1 SGHDN and CDR2 FVKESK come from the germline V gene. Trimming pared 0 bases from V and 4 bases from J, leaving 10 bases between. The CDR3 is 15 residues long.

This clone was recorded only once. The V and J genes are TRBV11-2 and TRBJ2-5, with D possibly matching TRBD1 (5 bases). Trimming removed 0 bases from V and 5 bases from J, with 13 bases in between. CDR1 and CDR2 from the germline V gene are SGHAT and FQNNGV. There are 15 residues in the CDR3. CDR3 DNA: TGTGCCAGCAGCTTAGAAGGGGCAGGGATCGAGACCCAGTACTTC. It codes for CASSLEGAGIETQYF. The variable domain in full, with the rest retrieved from reference TRBV11-2 and TRBJ2-5, is EAGVAQSPRYKIIEKRQSVAFWCNPISGHATLYWYQQILGQGPKLLIQFQNNGVVDDSQLPKDRFSAERLKGVDSTLKIQPAKLEDSAVYLCASSLEGAGIETQYFGPGTRLLVL.

This rearrangement joins TRBV5-1 to TRBJ2-1; 10 bases are a match to TRBD2. The CDR3 spans 15 residues. V dropped 3 bases and J dropped 6; count of bases not matched to a gene: 6. CDR1 and CDR2 from the germline V gene are SGHRS and YFSETQ. The CDR3 DNA is TGCGCCAGCAGCTCTTCTAGCGGGAGTGGCAATGAGCAGTTCTTC. Translating gives CASSSSSGSGNEQFF.

The chain employs TRBV7-8 and TRBJ2-3; D unresolved. The CDR3 length is 14 residues. Germline V lookup: CDR1 SGHVS, CDR2 FQNEAQ. With 0 bases removed from V and 4 bases from J, the gap between germline ends came to 8 bases. CDR3 in DNA: TGTGCCAGCAGCTTAGCTAGCAGCCCAGATACGCAGTATTTT. Protein: CASSLASSPDTQYF.

A word on this clone: Other DNA sequences in this sample translate to the same CDR3. The genes are TRBV7-3 and TRBJ2-3; D perhaps matches TRBD2 (7 bases). Trimming cost V 3 bases and J 0 bases, with 10 bases left between them. This CDR3 spans 15 amino acids. Per germline, CDR1 SGHTA and CDR2 FQGTGA. DNA for the CDR3: TGTGCCAGCAGCTTGAGGGGGGGTAGCACAGATACGCAGTATTTT. Residues: CASSLRGGSTDTQYF.